A single sample is the source of the 7 T cell receptor beta chains below, sequenced in a study of blood T cell repertoires in COVID-19. Sequencing was performed with immunoSEQ multiplex PCR; in TCRdb, only in-frame clones are kept and a portion is missing. The data hold about 250,000 clones, with approximately 85% observed a single time. The sample comprised PBMCs or T cells enriched from blood (not recorded which). The receptors shown here come from a woman in her forties or fifties with acute COVID-19.

V usage is TRBV18 and J usage is TRBJ1-5, with D tentatively TRBD1 (5 bases). V dropped 3 bases and J dropped 6 bases, with 9 bases sitting between them. CDR1 KGHSH and CDR2 LQKENI come from the germline V gene. This CDR3 contains 13 residues. The DNA for the CDR3 is TGTGCCAGCTCACCTGGGGGGGGTCAGCCCCAGCATTTT. Translation: CASSPGGGQPQHF.

This chain connects TRBV6-2 or TRBV6-3 to TRBJ1-1, with TRBD1 identical over 7 bases. The CDR3 runs to 17 residues. J was trimmed by 1 base and V by 5 bases; bases with no gene match: 13. Per the germline V gene, CDR1 is MNHEY and CDR2 is SVGEGT. CDR3 nucleotides: TGTGCCAGCAGTCAACCACCCCGGACAGGTTCGAACACTGAAGCTTTCTTT. Its translation: CASSQPPRTGSNTEAFF.

This rearrangement joins TRBV30 to TRBJ2-7; 8 nucleotides match TRBD1. The germline V gene has CDR1 GTSNPN and CDR2 SVGIG (reference sequence). The CDR3 sequence is 13 residues long. V lost 6 bases and J lost 7; bases outside the gene matches: 11. For the CDR3, the DNA is TGTGCCTGCCTCGGGACAGGATCTGAAGAGCAGTACTTC. Protein: CACLGTGSEEQYF.

This sequence joins TRBV29-1 and TRBJ1-2; TRBD1 matches 8 bases. The V segment lost 6 bases and the J segment 1 base; nucleotides outside the gene matches: 1. This CDR3 spans 12 amino acids. The germline gives CDR1 SQVTM, CDR2 ANQGSEA. In DNA, the CDR3 is TGCAGCGTCGACAGGGGTAACTATGGCTACACCTTC. Protein: CSVDRGNYGYTF.

V is TRBV19 and J is TRBJ1-1; D gene uncertain. This CDR3 has 14 amino acids. Trimming left V 4 bases short and J 1 base short, with 10 bases between. CDR1 and CDR2 (germline): LNHDA, SQIVND (reference sequence). The DNA of the CDR3 is TGTGCCAGTAGTACAGGATCTTGGAACACTGAAGCTTTCTTT. Protein product: CASSTGSWNTEAFF.

The V gene is TRBV10-3, the J gene TRBJ1-2, with 9 bases matching TRBD1. Germline V gene sequence: CDR1 ENHRY, CDR2 SYGVKD. This CDR3 has 15 amino acids. The J segment lost 4 bases and the V segment lost 6 bases, leaving 9 bases of the junction unmatched. This CDR3 reads CAIRKGQGLGYGYTF. CDR3 DNA sequence: TGTGCCATCAGGAAGGGACAGGGCCTAGGCTATGGCTACACCTTC.

This clone occurred a few times. The rearrangement joins TRBV11-2 to TRBJ2-5; TRBD2 aligns across 14 bases. With 5 bases clipped from V and 2 bases from J, the junction kept 10 bases outside the gene matches. This CDR3 has 18 amino acids. Germline V CDR1 and CDR2: SGHAT, FQNNGV. CDR3 sequence reads: CASSAGTSGGMGQETQYF. DNA for the CDR3: TGTGCCAGCAGCGCCGGGACTAGCGGGGGTATGGGACAAGAGACCCAGTACTTC.